Detailed here is one TCR beta chain. The antigen is undetermined. The sample is drawn from a study of cytomegalovirus exposure and HLA in healthy donors. Study in general: Out of 150 million to 200 million T cells, an earlier analysis found over 90 million unique TCR beta sequences in total.

Whereas donors were nominally healthy upon sampling, unrecorded immune exposures were probable. J gave up 5 bases and V 4 bases, and 2 bases lay outside the gene matches. In germline, CDR1 is SGHNT, CDR2 YYREEE (reference sequence). The CDR3 is 15 residues long. Researchers ran the PCR with 60 Vbeta and 13 Jbeta primers. Assay used: immunoSEQ multiplex PCR; TCRdb lists only in-frame clones, some missing. The table has roughly 80,000 clones, around 67% seen once; the top ten hold 5.5% to 8%. Study-wide points: Among TCR sequences, most were rare, though some public TCRs appeared in many donors.

This clonotype was obtained from a woman aged 50 to 60 in good health and CMV-seropositive. V and J are TRBV5-4 and TRBJ1-6, with TRBD1 matching 11 bases. The material sequenced was PBMCs. The CDR3 spells CASSRDRGNNSPLHF. The CDR3 nucleotides are TGTGCCAGCAGCCGGGACAGGGGGAATAATTCACCCCTCCACTTT.